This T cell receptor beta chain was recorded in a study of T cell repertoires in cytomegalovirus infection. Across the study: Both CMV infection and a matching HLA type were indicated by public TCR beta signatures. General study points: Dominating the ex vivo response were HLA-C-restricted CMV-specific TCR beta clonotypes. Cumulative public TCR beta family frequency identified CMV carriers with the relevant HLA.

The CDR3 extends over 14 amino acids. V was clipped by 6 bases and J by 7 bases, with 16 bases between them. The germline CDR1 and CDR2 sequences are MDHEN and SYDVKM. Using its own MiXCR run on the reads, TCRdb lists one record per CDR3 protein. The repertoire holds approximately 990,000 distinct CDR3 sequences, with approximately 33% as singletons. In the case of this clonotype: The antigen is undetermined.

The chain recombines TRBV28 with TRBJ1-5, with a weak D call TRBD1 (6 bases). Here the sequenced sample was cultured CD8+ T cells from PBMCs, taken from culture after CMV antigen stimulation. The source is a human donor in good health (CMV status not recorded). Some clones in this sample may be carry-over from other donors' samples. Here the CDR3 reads CASSLWGASQPQHF. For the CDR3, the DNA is TGTGCCAGCAGCCTATGGGGGGCCAGCCAGCCCCAGCATTTT.